This T cell receptor beta chain stems from a study of blood T cell repertoires in COVID-19. The J segment lost 2 bases and the V segment lost 3 bases, leaving 14 bases of the junction unmatched. Germline-derived CDR1 and CDR2 are KGHDR and SFDVKD. CDR3 length equals 19 residues. Profiled with immunoSEQ multiplex PCR; TCRdb holds only in-frame clones, not every one. The data contain 75,000 to 100,000 clones, 70% to 90% of them seen just once; the ten biggest clones take up just under 20%. Sequenced: peripheral blood. The source is a human donor in a cohort sampled during active COVID-19. V usage is TRBV24-1 and J usage is TRBJ2-4; 8 bases map to TRBD2. CDR3 sequence reads: CATSDPPACGRSSKNIQYF. CDR3 sequence (DNA): TGTGCCACCAGTGATCCTCCCGCTTGCGGGAGGAGTTCCAAAAACATTCAGTACTTC.